Listed here is a single T cell receptor beta chain. This sample is part of a study of blood T cell repertoires in COVID-19. Trimming took off 7 bases at V and 1 base at J, with 10 bases between the two ends. CDR1 is SNHLY, CDR2 FYNNEI, per germline. CDR3 length: 13 amino acids. Clones were sequenced by immunoSEQ multiplex PCR, and TCRdb holds only the in-frame ones, with some missing. The data contain some 100,000 clones, roughly 79% of them singletons. The rearrangement joins TRBV2 to TRBJ1-1, with D unclear. This receptor was obtained from a woman aged 70 to 79 with acute or convalescent COVID-19. What was sequenced was peripheral blood. DNA for the CDR3: TGTGCCAGCATGAGGGCCCCGAACACTGAAGCTTTCTTT. It translates to CASMRAPNTEAFF.